This is a list of T cell receptor beta chains from one sample in a study of blood T cell repertoires in COVID-19. Libraries were prepared by immunoSEQ multiplex PCR; TCRdb keeps only in-frame clonotypes and omits some of them. This sample has 50,000 to 55,000 clones, with roughly 87% found just once. The sequencing sample was made of peripheral blood. These receptors came from a human donor with active COVID-19. The donor label of this sample is uncertain. Both conserved end residues are part of each CDR3. Fields, in order: D gene, clone size, J gene, V gene, CDR3 protein, CDR3 DNA. A D gene is named only where the DNA matches it firmly. Only some rows state a clone size, as once, few, many or a class for expanded clones.

>-|once|TRBJ2-3|TRBV3-1/TRBV3-2
CASTRGNRGTDTQYF
TGTGCCAGCACCAGGGGCAACCGGGGCACAGATACGCAGTATTTT
>-|once|TRBJ1-4|TRBV27
CASSETGDNEKLFF
TGTGCCAGCAGCGAGACAGGAGATAATGAAAAACTGTTTTTT
>-|-|TRBJ2-3|TRBV20-1
CSASGRSSSTDTQYF
TGCAGTGCTAGTGGGAGATCATCTAGCACAGATACGCAGTATTTT
>-|-|TRBJ2-1|TRBV7-9
CASSSSSLYNEQFF
TGTGCCAGCAGTTCTTCTAGTCTCTACAATGAGCAGTTCTTC
>TRBD1|-|TRBJ1-1|TRBV27
CASREFESRGPGAFF
TGTGCCAGCAGGGAATTCGAGTCCAGGGGGCCGGGAGCTTTCTTT
>-|-|TRBJ2-5|TRBV7-2
CASSLEGKVRETQYF
TGTGCCAGCAGCTTAGAGGGGAAGGTTAGGGAGACCCAGTACTTC
>-|-|TRBJ2-3|TRBV5-1
CASSLGAQVTDTQYF
TGCGCCAGCAGCTTGGGCGCGCAGGTCACAGATACGCAGTATTTT
>TRBD1|few|TRBJ1-2|TRBV4-1
CASSQAPPTGGQNYGYTF
TGCGCCAGCAGCCAAGCACCACCTACAGGGGGCCAAAACTATGGCTACACCTTC
>TRBD2|-|TRBJ2-7|TRBV5-1
CASSPGLAGEYEQYF
TGCGCCAGCAGCCCGGGACTAGCGGGGGAATACGAGCAGTACTTC
>-|-|TRBJ2-3|TRBV18
CASSLNGGTASTDTQYF
TGTGCCAGCTCACTTAACGGAGGGACAGCTAGCACAGATACGCAGTATTTT
>TRBD1|-|TRBJ2-3|TRBV5-1
CASSTWTGVGDTQYF
TGCGCCAGCAGCACGTGGACAGGGGTGGGAGATACGCAGTATTTT
>-|-|TRBJ1-1|TRBV7-7
CASSLKQGTEAFF
TGTGCTAGCAGTCTCAAACAGGGAACTGAAGCTTTCTTT
>-|-|TRBJ1-1|TRBV19
CASSIGNTEAFF
TGTGCCAGTAGTATCGGTAACACTGAAGCTTTCTTT
>-|-|TRBJ2-1|TRBV5-4
CASSFIGRGRDNEQFF
TGTGCCAGCAGCTTTATCGGGCGGGGGCGCGACAATGAGCAGTTCTTC
>TRBD1|-|TRBJ2-5|TRBV10-3
CATGQGRILGETQYF
TGTGCCACCGGACAGGGACGGATCCTAGGGGAGACCCAGTACTTC
>-|-|TRBJ1-6|TRBV7-3
CASSPELAPLHF
TGTGCCAGCAGCCCCGAGCTGGCACCCCTCCACTTT
>-|-|TRBJ2-1|TRBV7-2
CASSLVTGNEQFF
TGTGCCAGCAGCTTAGTAACTGGTAATGAGCAGTTCTTC
>-|-|TRBJ1-1|TRBV5-4
CASSPGTGTEAFF
TGTGCCAGCAGCCCTGGGACTGGCACTGAAGCTTTCTTT
>TRBD1|-|TRBJ2-5|TRBV2
CASSEARTGVTQYF
TGTGCCAGCAGTGAAGCTAGGACAGGGGTGACCCAGTACTTC
>TRBD2|-|TRBJ2-3|TRBV24-1
CATSDGVGLGTDTQYF
TGTGCCACCAGTGACGGAGTGGGACTAGGCACAGATACGCAGTATTTT
>TRBD1|-|TRBJ2-2|TRBV12-5
CASGPDRVVGELFF
TGTGCTAGTGGTCCGGACAGGGTCGTCGGGGAGCTGTTTTTT
>-|-|TRBJ2-2|TRBV5-1
CASSLVTGQVTGELFF
TGCGCCAGCAGCTTGGTTACTGGACAAGTCACCGGGGAGCTGTTTTTT
>-|once|TRBJ2-2|TRBV7-7
CASSLSVIRNTGELFF
TGTGCTAGCAGCTTATCCGTAATTAGGAACACCGGGGAGCTGTTTTTT
>-|-|TRBJ2-7|TRBV28
CASSARYEQYF
TGTGCCAGCAGTGCCCGGTACGAGCAGTACTTC
>TRBD1|once|TRBJ1-1|TRBV18
CASSNTGTGEWTEAFF
TGTGCCAGCTCGAATACCGGGACAGGGGAGTGGACTGAAGCTTTCTTT
>TRBD1|-|TRBJ2-1|TRBV7-6
CASSIGQGRYNEQFF
TGTGCCAGCAGCATAGGACAGGGAAGGTACAATGAGCAGTTCTTC